This T cell receptor beta chain was sequenced in a study of T cells in Graves' hyperthyroidism and ophthalmopathy (dated by TCRdb to between 2018 and 2021). Study-wide context: TCR V-J signatures able to tell the groups apart were searched for in a discovery cohort of 90 to 100 patients, of whom over 40 had Graves' ophthalmopathy and roughly 59 had stable Graves' hyperthyroidism. The 100 discovery patients were randomly split 7:3 into training and test sets. The study also compared thyroid tissue and blood T-cell repertoires from roughly 6 Graves' hyperthyroidism patients. Whether ophthalmopathy could be predicted prospectively was tested in an independent validation cohort made up of approximately 19 hyperthyroidism patients plus 17 patients who later progressed to ophthalmopathy. After sampling, hyperthyroidism patients received methimazole starting at 30 mg daily, and ophthalmopathy patients received high-dose intravenous methylprednisolone. According to the paper, TCR Vbeta CDR3 sequencing was carried out on roughly 130 peripheral blood samples, which came from 40 to 45 ophthalmopathy, under 85 hyperthyroidism and roughly 17 progressor patients.

From the cysteine through the phenylalanine, the CDR3 covers 13 amino acids. Only CDR3 DNA is held: 39 bases, read in frame from base 1. Trimming costs V 3 bases and J 4 bases, and their ends lie 12 bases apart. CDR1 and CDR2 (SQVTM, ANQGSEA) derive from the germline V gene. Patients with uncontrolled infections, other autoimmune diseases, pregnancy or lactation were excluded. Diagnoses were established on the basis of clinical symptoms, serum thyroxine and TRAb, thyroid ultrasound, and orbital computed tomography. Total RNA was extracted using Trizol reagent, and RNA quality was assessed on an Agilent 2100 Bioanalyzer. Paper-wide results and their limitations: During validation, the model predicted progression to ophthalmopathy a median of approximately 6.5 months ahead of onset, with around 70% sensitivity and about 75% specificity. A model built on a 13 V-J signature distinguished ophthalmopathy from stable hyperthyroidism, reaching about 88% sensitivity and about 81% specificity in cross-validation and 80%/75% in testing. Sample size was not statistically predetermined, and investigators were not blinded to group allocation. Most expanded thyroid clonotypes (frequency above 0.001) were also detected in blood, suggesting blood repertoires may reflect thyroid immune responses.

Many counts were recorded for this clonotype. It has no known antigen specificity. Base qualities are missing; no much larger clone stands one base away. The TCR beta CDR3 regions were amplified from the RNA transcripts. The TCR CDR3 was subjected to a first round of RT-PCR using the HTBI primer set and the Qiagen OneStep RT-PCR kit. The libraries were constructed in a second round of multiplex PCR and then size-selected and purified. Sequencing of the libraries was done on an Illumina HiSeq2000 using paired-end 100 bp reads. Per the authors' processing: SOAPnuke was used to process the raw data, with reads discarded if the reads contained adapters or uncalled bases, had a mean Phred below 15, or lacked an exact constant-primer or identifier match. High-quality paired reads were merged with COPE v1.2.5, and unique nucleotide sequences were defined as clonotypes. MiTCR v1.1 was used to align the clonotypes against IMGT TRBV, TRBD and TRBJ reference segments. Only V-J combinations with frequency above 0.0001, covering 99% to 99.2% of repertoires, were analysed. A TCS score was defined as the ratio of F50 (clonal expansion) to E x V (chaos), with BLOSUM62-based TCRdist applied between CDR3 peptides within each V-J. Welch's t-statistics and random forest reduced approximately 520 V-J features to 13, which were used in a naive Bayes classifier (R e1071). The Morisita-Horn index was used to measure how similar the thyroid and blood repertoires were. TCRdb took the public reads, trimmed them with fastp at Q25, ran MiXCR for clone calling and kept in-frame beta chains. Entries that share a CDR3 protein sequence are merged under the most common genes and DNA. TCRdb assigned the V and J calls; the authors' analysis was not used. In this sample the table shows around 660,000 distinct CDR3 sequences, 45% of which occur a single time. The top ten hold roughly 7.2% of the sample.

Rearrangement joined TRBV29-1 to TRBJ1-2; the D gene is perhaps TRBD1, from 5 matching bases. Sequencing used peripheral blood or thyroid tissue (not recorded which). This TCR derives from an adult man with Graves' disease, either hyperthyroidism or ophthalmopathy (not recorded which). The DNA is TGCAGCGTTGATTTGCAGGGACGCTATGGCTACACCTTC. It is translated as CSVDLQGRYGYTF. With the rest looked up from the reference TRBV29-1 and TRBJ1-2 genes rather than sequenced, the full variable domain is SAVISQKPSRDICQRGTSLTIQCQVDSQVTMMFWYRQQPGQSLTLIATANQGSEATYESGFVIDKFPISRPNLTFSTLTVSNMSPEDSSIYLCSVDLQGRYGYTFGSGTRLTVV.